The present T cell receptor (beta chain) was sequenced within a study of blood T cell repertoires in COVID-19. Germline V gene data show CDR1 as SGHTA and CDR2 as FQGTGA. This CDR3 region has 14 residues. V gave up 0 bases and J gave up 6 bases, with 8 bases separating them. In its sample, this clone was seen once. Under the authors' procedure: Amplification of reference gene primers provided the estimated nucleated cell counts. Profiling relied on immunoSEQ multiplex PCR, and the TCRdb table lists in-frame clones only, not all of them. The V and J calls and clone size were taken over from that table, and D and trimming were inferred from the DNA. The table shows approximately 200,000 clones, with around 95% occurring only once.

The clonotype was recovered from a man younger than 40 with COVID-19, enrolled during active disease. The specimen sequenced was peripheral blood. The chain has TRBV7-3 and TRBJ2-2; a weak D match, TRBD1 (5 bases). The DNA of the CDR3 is TGTGCCAGCAGCTTAACATCAGGGTCCGGGGAGCTGTTTTTT. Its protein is CASSLTSGSGELFF.